This T cell receptor (beta chain) came from a study of blood T cell repertoires in COVID-19. Study context: Whether acute or convalescent, the COVID-19 samples came from the United States, Italy and Spain.

TCRdb keeps only in-frame clones here, not all; method: immunoSEQ multiplex PCR. The sample includes some 180,000 clones, roughly 84% of them seen just once. Between the trimmed V and J ends, which lost 5 bases and 8 bases, there was a span of 21 bases. Germline loops: CDR1 SEHNR, CDR2 FQNEAQ (reference sequence). CDR3 size: 16 residues. The sample consisted of peripheral blood. The chain carries TRBV7-9 and TRBJ1-4; D gene ambiguous. This clonotype was sampled from a woman aged 35 to 49 with COVID-19, enrolled during active disease. The CDR3 bases are TGTGCCAGCAGCCCTAGCCGGTTAACCGAAGAAGAAAAACTGTTTTTT. This encodes CASSPSRLTEEEKLFF.